A single sample gave rise to the 3 T cell receptor beta chains below, sequenced in a study of radiotherapy plus CTLA-4 blockade in lung cancer. Clones were read by immunoSEQ multiplex PCR, and TCRdb kept only the in-frame ones, dropping some. The table includes about 120,000 clones, about 87% detected once. Sample: peripheral blood, taken from a patient treated with radiotherapy plus ipilimumab. These receptors all stem from a human donor with non-small cell lung cancer that progressed on radiotherapy plus ipilimumab.

The chain has TRBV9 and TRBJ1-1; D remains unclear. The CDR3 runs 13 residues. Per the germline V gene, CDR1 is SGDLS and CDR2 is YYNGEE. Trimming removed 3 bases from V and 3 bases from J, with 9 bases in between. The CDR3 coding sequence is TGTGCCAGCAGCGCGGGGATGTACACTGAAGCTTTCTTT. It yields the protein CASSAGMYTEAFF. Variable domain in full (rest from reference TRBV9 and TRBJ1-1): DSGVTQTPKHLITATGQRVTLRCSPRSGDLSVYWYQQSLDQGLQFLIQYYNGEERAKGNILERFSAQQFPDLHSELNLSSLELGDSALYFCASSAGMYTEAFFGQGTRLTVV.

This clone was seen only once. This chain joins TRBV29-1 and TRBJ2-2, with a tentative D call TRBD2 (5 bases). The V gene's germline CDR1 is SQVTM and CDR2 ANQGSEA. CDR3 length equals 12 residues. With 4 bases removed from V and 7 bases from J, the gap between germline ends came to 10 bases. CDR3 nucleotide sequence: TGCAGCGTTGCGGTCGGGGTCGGGGAGCTGTTTTTT. Residues: CSVAVGVGELFF.

The chain is built from TRBV12-5 and TRBJ1-2; 7 nucleotides match TRBD1. The CDR3 length is 16 residues. The trim removed 6 bases at V and 1 base at J, leaving 11 bases unmatched. Germline V gives CDR1 LGHNT, CDR2 FRNRAP. This CDR3 is CASGLTGSGINYGYTF. The CDR3 DNA is TGTGCTAGTGGACTGACAGGGTCCGGGATTAACTATGGCTACACCTTC.